This T cell receptor (beta chain) originates from a study of T-cell reconstitution after alpha-beta-depleted transplantation in children. Study results and limitations: Several hundred expanded graft clones reportedly supplied alpha-beta T cells about two months after transplant.

Germline CDR1 SGHRS, CDR2 YFSETQ. Trimming pared 1 base from V and 0 bases from J, leaving 20 bases between. The CDR3 has 19 amino acids. Unique molecular identifiers were used to barcode this TCRbeta library. Using its own MiXCR run on the PCR reads, TCRdb lists one record per CDR3 protein. The sample holds around 700,000 distinct CDR3 sequences; approximately 14% are singletons and the top ten take around 0.8%. Note on this clonotype: Its antigen is not known.

Sequenced here: PBMCs, sampled before TCRalphabeta/CD19-depleted stem cell transplant. V usage is TRBV5-1 and J usage is TRBJ2-1; D is uncertain. The clonotype originates from a girl aged 2 to 10 with congenital amegakaryocytic thrombocytopenia, due to receive a stem cell transplant. CDR3 nucleotide sequence: TGCGCCAGCAGCTTGATAGTCCCCTCAGCGACAAGCTCCTACAATGAGCAGTTCTTC. Protein: CASSLIVPSATSSYNEQFF.